This entry features one TCR beta chain sequence. The source of the sample is a study of blood T cell repertoires in COVID-19. For the study at large: The United States, Italy and Spain were the sources of the acute and convalescent COVID-19 samples.

In the original workflow: Estimates of nucleated cell counts were drawn from the amplification of reference gene primers. Data came from immunoSEQ multiplex PCR; TCRdb stores just in-frame clones and leaves some out. V, J and clone size were drawn from that table, and D and trimming were deduced from the DNA. The data hold about 62,000 clones, with 80% to 90% observed a single time. Trimming removed 2 bases at V and 9 bases at J, with 5 bases between. CDR1 and CDR2 from the germline V gene are ENHRY and SYGVKD. This CDR3 has 12 residues. Seattle cases were enrolled at active infection and followed longitudinally.

The source of this sequence is a woman aged 60-75 years with COVID-19, enrolled during active disease. This sequence joins TRBV10-3 and TRBJ1-6; no firm D call. The sequencing input was peripheral blood. Here the CDR3 DNA reads TGTGCCATCAGTGAGGGCGGTTCACCCCTCCACTTT. This encodes CAISEGGSPLHF.